This TCR beta chain was documented in a study of cytomegalovirus exposure and HLA in healthy donors. The V and J ends lost 5 bases and 2 bases, in that order; junction bases with no gene match: 7. The CDR3 is 15 amino acids. Germline CDR1 and CDR2: SEHNR and FQNEAQ (reference sequence). Overall study findings and caveats: Apparent HLA restriction characterized most CMV-associated TCR beta chains in a later analysis. A later analysis linked a missense variant in DCLRE1C to the trimming of TCR beta V and J genes. Investigators reported approximately 150 TCR beta chains as tied to cytomegalovirus.

Primers: 60 Vbeta forward and 13 Jbeta reverse. Profiled with immunoSEQ multiplex PCR; TCRdb holds only in-frame clones, not every one. In the table there are about 97,000 clones, approximately 71% of which are singletons. Remarks on this clone: Its antigen is as yet unknown.

Sequenced sample: PBMCs. V is TRBV7-9 and J is TRBJ1-2; 8 bases line up with TRBD1. This TCR was recovered from a male donor in good health and CMV-seropositive. Here the CDR3 reads CASSMPRGPNYGYTF. The CDR3 DNA follows: TGTGCCAGCAGCATGCCCAGGGGGCCAAACTATGGCTACACCTTC.